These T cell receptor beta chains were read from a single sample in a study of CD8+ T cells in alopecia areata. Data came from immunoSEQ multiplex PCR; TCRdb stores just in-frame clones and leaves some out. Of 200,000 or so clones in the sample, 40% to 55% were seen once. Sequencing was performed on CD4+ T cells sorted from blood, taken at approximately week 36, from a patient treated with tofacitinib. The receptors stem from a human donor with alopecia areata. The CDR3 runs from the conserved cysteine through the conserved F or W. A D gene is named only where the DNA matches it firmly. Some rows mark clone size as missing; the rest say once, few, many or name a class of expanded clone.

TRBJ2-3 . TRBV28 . CASSLRDTQYF TGTGCCAGCAGTTTACGGGATACGCAGTATTTT
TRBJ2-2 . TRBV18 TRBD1 CASSLGQIANTGELFF TGTGCCAGCTCATTGGGACAGATAGCGAACACCGGGGAGCTGTTTTTT
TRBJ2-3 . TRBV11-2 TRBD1 CASSSDRAQADTQYF TGTGCCAGCAGCTCGGACAGGGCCCAGGCAGATACGCAGTATTTT
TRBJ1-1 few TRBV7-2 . CASSIYTEAFF TGTGCCAGCAGCATTTACACTGAAGCTTTCTTT
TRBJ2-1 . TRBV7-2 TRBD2 CASSSLAGVTEQFF TGTGCCAGCAGCTCCTTAGCGGGAGTCACGGAGCAGTTCTTC
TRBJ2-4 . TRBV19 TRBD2 CASSSTGGTNIQYF TGTGCCAGTAGTAGTACGGGAGGAACGAACATTCAGTACTTC
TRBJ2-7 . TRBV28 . CASSLYRYEQYF TGTGCCAGCAGTTTATACCGCTACGAGCAGTACTTC
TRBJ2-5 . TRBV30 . CAWSVGGRDLEAQYF TGTGCCTGGAGTGTAGGGGGTCGGGACCTCGAGGCCCAGTACTTC
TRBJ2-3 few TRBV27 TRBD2 CASSALAGGTDTQYF TGTGCCAGCAGTGCGCTAGCGGGAGGAACAGATACGCAGTATTTT
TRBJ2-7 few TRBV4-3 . CASSQDFQGPFEQYF TGCGCCAGCAGCCAAGATTTCCAGGGTCCCTTCGAGCAGTACTTC
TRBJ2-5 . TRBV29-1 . CSVAPGRREETQYF TGCAGCGTCGCTCCGGGACGGAGGGAAGAGACCCAGTACTTC
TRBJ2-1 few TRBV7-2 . CASSLTTGNEQFF TGTGCCAGCAGCTTGACTACTGGCAATGAGCAGTTCTTC
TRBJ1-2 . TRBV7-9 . CASSLERGANYGYTF TGTGCCAGCAGCTTAGAGCGGGGAGCTAACTATGGCTACACCTTC
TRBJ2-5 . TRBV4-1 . CASSPAGPGQETQYF TGCGCCAGCAGCCCCGCGGGGCCAGGGCAAGAGACCCAGTACTTC